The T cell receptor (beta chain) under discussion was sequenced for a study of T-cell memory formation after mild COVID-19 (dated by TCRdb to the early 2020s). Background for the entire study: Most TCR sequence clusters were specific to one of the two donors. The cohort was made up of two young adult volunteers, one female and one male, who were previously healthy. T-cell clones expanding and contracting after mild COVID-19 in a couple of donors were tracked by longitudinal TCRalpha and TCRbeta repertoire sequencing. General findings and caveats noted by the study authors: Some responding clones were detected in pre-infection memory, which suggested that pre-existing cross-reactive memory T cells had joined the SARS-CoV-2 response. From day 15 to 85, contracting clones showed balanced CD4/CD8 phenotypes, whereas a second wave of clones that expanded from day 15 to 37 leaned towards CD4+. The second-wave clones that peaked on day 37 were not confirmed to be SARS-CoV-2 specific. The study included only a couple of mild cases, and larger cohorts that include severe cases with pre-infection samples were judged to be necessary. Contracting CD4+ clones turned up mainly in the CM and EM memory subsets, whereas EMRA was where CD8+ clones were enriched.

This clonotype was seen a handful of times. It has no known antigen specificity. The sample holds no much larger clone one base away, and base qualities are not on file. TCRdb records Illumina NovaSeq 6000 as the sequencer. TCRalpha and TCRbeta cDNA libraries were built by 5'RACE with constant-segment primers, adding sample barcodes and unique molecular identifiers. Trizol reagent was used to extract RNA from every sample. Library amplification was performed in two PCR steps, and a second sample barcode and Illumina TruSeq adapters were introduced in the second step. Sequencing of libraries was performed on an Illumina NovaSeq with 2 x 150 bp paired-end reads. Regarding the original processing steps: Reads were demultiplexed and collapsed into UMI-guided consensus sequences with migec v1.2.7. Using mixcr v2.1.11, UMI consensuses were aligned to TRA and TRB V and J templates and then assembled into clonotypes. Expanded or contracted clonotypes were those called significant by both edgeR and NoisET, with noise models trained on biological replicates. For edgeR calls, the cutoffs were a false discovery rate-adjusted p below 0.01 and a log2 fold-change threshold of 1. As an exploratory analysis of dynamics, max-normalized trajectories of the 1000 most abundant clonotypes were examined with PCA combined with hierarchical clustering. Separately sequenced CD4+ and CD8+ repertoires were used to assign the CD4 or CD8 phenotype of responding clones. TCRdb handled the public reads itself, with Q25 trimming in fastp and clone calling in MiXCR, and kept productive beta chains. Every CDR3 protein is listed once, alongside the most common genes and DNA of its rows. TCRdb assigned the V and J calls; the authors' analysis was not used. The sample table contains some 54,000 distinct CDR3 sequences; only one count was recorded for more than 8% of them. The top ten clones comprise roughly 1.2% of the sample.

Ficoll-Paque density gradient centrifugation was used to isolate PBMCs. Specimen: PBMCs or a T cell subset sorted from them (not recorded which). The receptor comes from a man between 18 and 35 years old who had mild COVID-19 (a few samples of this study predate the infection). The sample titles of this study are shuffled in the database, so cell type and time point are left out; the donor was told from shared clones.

At the DNA level, the sequence is TGTGCCAGCAGCTTGGACAGGGGTTTTCCTGAAGCTTTCTTT. Translation gives CASSLDRGFPEAFF. This receptor chain uses TRBV7-2 and TRBJ1-1; TRBD1 fits 9 bases in the junction. Based on the germline V gene, the CDR1 and CDR2 sequences are SGHTA and FQGNSA. The CDR3 spans 14 residues, from the cysteine through the phenylalanine. Only CDR3 DNA is held: 42 bases, read in frame from base 1. Unmatched junction bases come to 5, with V trimmed by 3 bases and J by 6 bases.